The T cell receptor (beta chain) described here comes from a study of T cells in Graves' hyperthyroidism and ophthalmopathy. A NOSPECS grade of at least 4, a Clinical Activity Score of at least 3 and duration under 3 months were recorded in ophthalmopathy patients. Out of 8.5 to 10 ml of fresh peripheral blood came the PBMCs. The TCR beta CDR3 regions underwent amplification using RNA transcripts as the source. A set of HTBI primers served as the primers for a first-round RT-PCR of the TCR CDR3. MiXCR, run by TCRdb on the multiplex PCR reads, gives a single entry per CDR3 protein. The sample includes 300,000 to 500,000 distinct CDR3 sequences, more than 13% of them seen just once. CDR1 and CDR2 from the germline V gene are LNHDA and SQIVND (reference sequence). The CDR3 consists of 17 residues. The V gene lost 6 bases and the J gene lost 5 bases, with 22 bases spanning the gap.

This TCR derives from a man between 45 and 60 years old with Graves' ophthalmopathy. The chain has TRBV19 and TRBJ2-2, with D perhaps TRBD1 (6 bases). The sequenced sample consisted of blood. The CDR3 spells CASSIGYPGQTTGELFF. Here the CDR3 DNA reads TGTGCCAGTAGCATCGGGTACCCGGGACAAACGACCGGGGAGCTGTTTTTT.